The clone carrying this T cell receptor beta chain showed up just a few times. With no exceptions, donors were healthy Caucasians. The cDNA had a unique molecular identifier and a template-switch universal primer site. TCRdb redid the calling of the 5' RACE reads with MiXCR, one entry per CDR3 protein. The table has 700,000 or so distinct CDR3 sequences, 8.5% to 9.5% seen once. This CDR3 is built from 15 residues. V trimming: 0 bases; J trimming: 6 bases; junction bases outside the gene matches: 6. CDR1 and CDR2 (germline): ENHRY, SYGVKD. The record originates from a study of identical twins. This same sample was also part of a study on yellow fever vaccine responses in identical twins.

The sequencing sample was made of PBMCs. The receptor was isolated from a woman between 18 and 30 years old in good health. The chain joins TRBV10-3 to TRBJ2-7; 9 positions agree with TRBD2. Here the CDR3 reads CAISESRGGAGEQYF. The CDR3 bases are TGTGCCATCAGTGAGTCTCGCGGGGGGGCCGGCGAGCAGTACTTC.